This TCR beta chain was identified during a study of control samples from healthy donors and cancer patients (dated by TCRdb to the early 2020s). Comments on this clone: Its antigen is still unknown. It has no much larger one-base neighbor in the sample; base qualities were not kept.

The method was the immunoSEQ multiplex PCR assay. TCRdb limited this immuneACCESS table to in-frame rearrangements with V and J called. A share of clones is missing; checked studies link under half to unresolved V genes, and the rest is unexplained. This sample holds 40,000 to 55,000 clones; approximately 89% were observed only once. The ten largest clonotypes hold 1.6% of the sample. V lost 7 bases and J lost 0 bases; the stretch between them is 13 bases long. The CDR3 contains 16 residues, cysteine and phenylalanine counted. This entry keeps only the CDR3 DNA: 48 bases, framed from base 1. The germline V gene (reference sequence) supplies CDR1 SEHNR and CDR2 FQNEAQ.

The sample was PBMCs. In this chain, TRBV7-9 is recombined with TRBJ2-6, with no D gene named confidently. The source of this sequence is a man aged 35-49 years with colorectal cancer. CDR3 protein: CASTARAVSGANVLTF. The DNA sequence is TGTGCCAGCACTGCCAGAGCCGTCTCTGGGGCCAACGTCCTGACTTTC. Full variable domain (CDR3 extended with the reference TRBV7-9 and TRBJ2-6 proteins): DTGVSQNPRHKITKRGQNVTFRCDPISEHNRLYWYRQTLGQGPEFLTYFQNEAQLEKSRLLSDRFSAERPKGSFSTLEIQRTEQGDSAMYLCASTARAVSGANVLTFGAGSRLTVL.